This paragraph covers one T cell receptor (beta chain) sequence. The antigen is not known. This sample was taken from a study of T cell responses to AZD1222 COVID-19 vaccine. Study results and limitations: Donors were chiefly white British, with a greater number of females, and clonal diversity was perhaps underestimated. Researchers took repertoire samples only after the peak T cell response had come. AZD1222 recipients seropositive at baseline numbered only six or seven.

Pooled in the analysis were second doses at about 4 or about 12 weeks. Only in-frame clones appear in the TCRdb table, and some are missing; sequencing was by immunoSEQ multiplex PCR. The table lists 250,000 to 300,000 clones, 90% to 95% of them singletons. The CDR3 is 13 amino acids. V was clipped by 4 bases and J by 7 bases, with 13 bases between them. This specimen consisted of peripheral blood, obtained 28 days after the second AZD1222 dose. This receptor was obtained from an adult who received the AZD1222 COVID-19 vaccine. The chain joins TRBV12-3 or TRBV12-4 to TRBJ1-2; D might be TRBD1 (6 bases). As DNA, the CDR3 is TGTGCCAGCAGTTCCACAGGGACTCGTGGCTACACCTTC. This sequence encodes CASSSTGTRGYTF.